Listed below are T cell receptor beta chains from one sample, sequenced in a study of prognosis after radiotherapy for stage I lung cancer. TCRdb itself ran the multiplex PCR reads through MiXCR, one entry per CDR3 protein. The sample contains some 60,000 distinct CDR3 sequences, around 27% of which appear only once. The sequencing here drew on PBMCs, taken before or after stereotactic body radiation therapy (not recorded which). The source is a donor aged 50 or older with non-small cell lung cancer. Both conserved end residues are part of each CDR3. The order of the fields is V gene, CDR3 protein.

TRBV5-8,CASSLGGGRGLGEQYF
TRBV7-2,CASSIQEYNSPLHF
TRBV18,CASSGIYTLYEQYF
TRBV10-2,CASSDEETQYF
TRBV3-1,CASSPTGRGIDEQFF
TRBV18,CASSQGRQETQYF
TRBV2,CASSRNGQFQETQYF
TRBV12-3/TRBV12-4,CASSGTGGGNTIYF
TRBV2,CASSVYEKLFF
TRBV3-1,CASSQRTVNEKLFF
TRBV12-3/TRBV12-4,CASSFSGQGVPGQYF
TRBV15,CATSRGWGQTNEKLFF
TRBV10-2,CASSSGNSPLHF
TRBV5-5,CASSLAPGSGTGNTIYF
TRBV5-1,CASSLGPVGGRTGELFF
TRBV5-8,CASSLGGEQFF
TRBV19,CGSKTGRNSPLHF
TRBV3-1,CASSEGTDNTEAFF
TRBV30,CAWSVILGTGRLYF
TRBV15,CATSAVRANNQPQHF
TRBV12-5,CASGLVFRFRDRGPRNDSPLHF
TRBV7-8,CASSLGGGFGSYEQYF
TRBV6-2/TRBV6-3,CASSIGSSYNEQFF
TRBV3-1,CASSQQGGGTEAFF
TRBV18,CASSPPTRSSYEQYF
TRBV20-1,CSARDLSSYEQYF
TRBV9,CASSVGGYDQPQHF